Listed below are T cell receptor beta chains from one sample, sequenced in a study of cytomegalovirus exposure and HLA in healthy donors. Assay: immunoSEQ multiplex PCR; the TCRdb copy retains only in-frame clones and omits some. The table shows approximately 140,000 clones, with approximately 82% occurring only once. Sequencing input: PBMCs. Source of these receptors: a man aged 40-49 years in good health and CMV-seronegative. CDR3s include the opening cysteine and the closing phenylalanine or tryptophan.

J,V,CDR3
TRBJ1-1,TRBV13,CASSLRQTLAEAFF
TRBJ1-2,TRBV29-1,CSVPRGGLYGYTF
TRBJ1-2,TRBV30,CAWRQGAGYGYTF
TRBJ1-2,TRBV14,CASSQVGGGYGYTF
TRBJ2-7,TRBV28,CASSPGHYEQYF
TRBJ2-2,TRBV2,CASSGTGETGELFF
TRBJ2-7,TRBV5-1,CASSPVPGTGLKNEQYF
TRBJ2-7,TRBV5-1,CASSPDRGTYEQYF
TRBJ2-4,TRBV5-8,CASSFALFGGADIQYF
TRBJ1-2,TRBV9,CASSVDRAGYGYTF
TRBJ1-6,TRBV2,CASSEEQIDNSPLHF
TRBJ2-5,TRBV6-5,CASSNQETQYF
TRBJ1-2,TRBV7-2,CASSSGPRDGYTF
TRBJ1-2,TRBV5-1,CASSSDRGNYGYTF
TRBJ1-4,TRBV2,CASSEAEGGRGYGEKLFF
TRBJ1-2,TRBV27,CASRSPAGSNYGYTF
TRBJ2-3,TRBV7-9,CASSLYEQVFTDTQYF
TRBJ2-5,TRBV5-1,CASTPGGRAAETQYF
TRBJ2-5,TRBV11-2,CASSLGSYQETQYF
TRBJ1-1,TRBV7-3,CASSLQGDTEAFF
TRBJ2-7,TRBV11-2,CASSLGRDSGFYEQYF
TRBJ1-5,TRBV27,CASYRGQSSQPQHF
TRBJ2-2,TRBV7-3,CASSASGTGELFF
TRBJ1-1,TRBV2,CASLARAEGTEAFF
TRBJ2-7,TRBV7-9,CASSSPGQGTYEQYF
TRBJ2-7,TRBV15,CATSRDLLASERYEQYF
TRBJ2-3,TRBV18,CASSRYGVGDTQYF
TRBJ1-1,TRBV7-9,CASMTGQGVSGVKAFF
TRBJ1-2,TRBV2,CASSEIIPTGNYGYTF
TRBJ1-1,TRBV29-1,CSVVPDTNTEAFF
TRBJ2-7,TRBV19,CASSPSAGEQYF
-,TRBV4-3,CASSLSGQGAYEQYF
TRBJ1-2,TRBV30,CAWSVARGLSGYTF
TRBJ2-1,TRBV9,CASSQDNEQFF
TRBJ2-7,TRBV12-5,CASGLPGHTYEQYF
TRBJ1-5,TRBV7-9,CSSSWENSNQPQHF
TRBJ1-5,TRBV5-1,CASSSLGAGDQPQHF
TRBJ1-1,TRBV28,CASRLPSGNTKAFF
TRBJ1-5,TRBV7-2,CASSLGQGLNQPQHF
TRBJ1-1,TRBV19,CASSPGGITEAFF
TRBJ2-3,TRBV9,CASIGGFTDTQYF
TRBJ1-2,TRBV29-1,CSVGEQVNYGYTF
TRBJ2-3,TRBV6-6,CASSYYFPSTDTQYF
TRBJ1-1,TRBV5-1,CASSSQGETEAFF
TRBJ2-5,TRBV7-9,CASSQNQGEETQYF
TRBJ1-2,TRBV4-1,CASSPDRDRGYTF
TRBJ1-2,TRBV28,CASSHRDRGAYGYTF
TRBJ2-7,TRBV5-6,CASRDSYYEQYF
TRBJ1-2,TRBV29-1,CSARGRQGEPYGYTF
TRBJ1-1,TRBV9,CASAARQVNTEAFF